What follows are 25 T cell receptor beta chains derived from one specimen sequenced in a study of PD-1 blockade in mismatch repair-deficient tumors. Clones were sequenced by immunoSEQ multiplex PCR, and TCRdb holds only the in-frame ones, with some missing. The profile covers around 14,000 clones, with under 90% appearing a single time and approximately 10% taken by the ten largest. The time point denotes: 10-day in vitro stimulation with candidate neoantigen peptide 5. For these TCRs, the target antigens are not known. This sample comprised cells cultured in vitro, obtained from a patient treated with pembrolizumab. These receptors came from an adult with mismatch repair-deficient cancer.

The V and J genes are TRBV5-8 and TRBJ1-2; 7 nucleotides match TRBD1. J gave up 4 bases and V 5 bases, and 11 bases lay outside the gene matches. The CDR3 totals 15 residues. Germline V gene data show CDR1 as SGHTS and CDR2 as YDEGEE. The DNA for the CDR3 is TGTGCCAGCAGGAAAAAAGCCGGGACAGTCTATGGCTACACCTTC. This encodes CASRKKAGTVYGYTF. Looking up the rest from reference TRBV5-8 and TRBJ1-2 gives the full variable domain: EAGVTQSPTHLIKTRGQQATLRCSPISGHTSVYWYQQALGLGLQFLLWYDEGEERNRGNFPPRFSGRQFPNYSSELNVNALELEDSALYLCASRKKAGTVYGYTFGSGTRLTVV.

CDR3 DNA sequence: TGCGCCAGCAGCTTGAGTCAGGACCGGGACCGCAGCTCCTACGAGCAGTACTTC. Protein sequence: CASSLSQDRDRSSYEQYF. The chain has TRBV5-1 and TRBJ2-7; D is possibly TRBD1 or TRBD2 (5 bases each). The V gene lost 1 base and the J gene lost 0 bases, with 20 bases spanning the gap. CDR1 is SGHRS and CDR2 is YFSETQ in the germline V gene. CDR3 length: 18 amino acids.

This chain links TRBV10-3 with TRBJ2-7; no definite D call. V lost 6 bases and J lost 9, with 18 bases in between. There are 13 residues in the CDR3. The germline CDR1 and CDR2 sequences are ENHRY and SYGVKD. The CDR3 nucleotides are TGTGCCATCAGCGAGAGCCCCTATGAAGCGCAGTACTTC. Protein sequence: CAISESPYEAQYF.

CDR3 coding DNA: TGTGCCAGCAGTGGGACAGGGGATGACTATGGCTACACCTTC. Its protein is CASSGTGDDYGYTF. The chain uses TRBV28 and TRBJ1-2, with 10 bases matching TRBD1. There are 14 residues in the CDR3. V shed 5 bases, J shed 3 bases, and the junction held 3 bases outside the gene matches. Germline V gives CDR1 MDHEN, CDR2 SYDVKM.

This chain connects TRBV28 to TRBJ1-4, with TRBD1 as a possible D gene (6 bases). V gave up 4 bases and J gave up 0 bases, with 12 bases separating them. The CDR3 length is 16 residues. Looked up from germline, CDR1 is MDHEN and CDR2 is SYDVKM. CDR3 protein: CASSSPSGATNEKLFF. The DNA for the CDR3 is TGTGCCAGCAGTTCCCCCTCAGGGGCAACTAATGAAAAACTGTTTTTT.

This chain joins TRBV5-1 and TRBJ1-1; no firm D call. V was cut by 6 bases and J by 6 bases, with 9 bases left in between. CDR1 is SGHRS and CDR2 is YFSETQ in the germline V gene. The CDR3 consists of 11 residues. The CDR3, as DNA: TGCGCCAGCAAGGAGGGCTCTGAAGCTTTCTTT. Translated: CASKEGSEAFF. Variable domain in full (rest from reference TRBV5-1 and TRBJ1-1): KAGVTQTPRYLIKTRGQQVTLSCSPISGHRSVSWYQQTPGQGLQFLFEYFSETQRNKGNFPGRFSGRQFSNSRSEMNVSTLELGDSALYLCASKEGSEAFFGQGTRLTVV.

The J gene is TRBJ2-5, the V gene TRBV4-1, with TRBD2 as a possible D gene (6 bases). The CDR3 length is 16 residues. Trimming pared 0 bases from V and 2 bases from J, leaving 13 bases between. In germline, CDR1 is MGHRA, CDR2 YSYEKL. The CDR3 protein is CASSQDRRAGQETQYF. CDR3 nucleotides: TGCGCCAGCAGCCAAGACCGCAGGGCGGGGCAAGAGACCCAGTACTTC.

This clone has a handful of counts. The chain recombines TRBV5-4 with TRBJ2-1; 7 nucleotides agree with TRBD2. Trimming took 0 bases from V and 8 from J; bases not matched to a gene: 5. Germline CDR1 is SGHNT and CDR2 is YYREEE (reference sequence). This CDR3 contains 14 residues. Written as DNA, the CDR3 is TGTGCCAGCAGCTTGGGTGGGAGCGGGGATGAGCAGTTCTTC. Translating it yields CASSLGGSGDEQFF.

This chain connects TRBV18 to TRBJ2-7; possibly TRBD1 for D (5 bases). Trimming cost V 3 bases and J 1 base, with 7 bases left between them. The CDR3 sequence is 13 residues long. Germline CDR1 is KGHSH and CDR2 is LQKENI. Here the CDR3 reads CASSPGHSYEQYF. In DNA form, the CDR3 reads TGTGCCAGCTCACCTGGACATTCCTACGAGCAGTACTTC.

In DNA, the CDR3 is TGTGCCAGCAGTGCAGGGGGCAATGAGCAGTTCTTC. It yields the protein CASSAGGNEQFF. The V call is TRBV2, the J call TRBJ2-1; 7 bases fit TRBD1. Trimming at V came to 4 bases and at J to 6 bases, leaving 0 bases not matched to a gene. CDR1 and CDR2 from the germline V gene are SNHLY and FYNNEI. This CDR3 is 12 amino acids long.

The J gene is TRBJ2-1, the V gene TRBV19; possibly TRBD2 for D (5 bases). Trimming shortened V by 3 bases and J by 8 bases, and 17 bases separated the two germline ends. The CDR3 contains 15 residues. Germline V CDR1 and CDR2: LNHDA, SQIVND (reference sequence). CDR3 sequence (DNA): TGTGCCAGTAGTATTCAAGAGTTGAGGGTGGATGAGCAGTTCTTC. Protein: CASSIQELRVDEQFF.

V and J are TRBV7-2 and TRBJ1-3; D not resolved. Trimming removed 6 bases at V and 4 bases at J, with 10 bases between. The CDR3 spans 13 residues. Germline V gives CDR1 SGHTA, CDR2 FQGNSA. This CDR3 reads CASSTSPGNTIYF. CDR3 sequence (DNA): TGTGCCAGCAGTACCTCCCCCGGAAACACCATATATTTT.

V gene TRBV7-9 combines with J gene TRBJ2-5; perhaps TRBD2 as D (6 bases). This CDR3 spans 15 amino acids. V was shortened by 5 bases and J by 5 bases, with 18 bases between the two germline ends. Germline CDR1 is SEHNR and CDR2 is FQNEAQ (reference sequence). The CDR3 sequence is CASSPTGTRSETQYF. DNA of the CDR3: TGTGCCAGCAGCCCAACCGGGACTCGATCGGAGACCCAGTACTTC.

This clone was seen a few times. The chain combines TRBV5-1 with TRBJ1-1; weak D call: TRBD1 (6 bases). The V and J ends lost 3 bases and 5 bases respectively, with 20 bases between them. Germline loops: CDR1 SGHRS, CDR2 YFSETQ. CDR3 length equals 16 residues. CDR3 bases: TGCGCCAGCAGCTCCCAACAGGGACTAAGGGGGACTGAAGCTTTCTTT. Its protein is CASSSQQGLRGTEAFF.

The chain is built from TRBV19 and TRBJ2-1; D tentatively fits TRBD1 or TRBD2 (5 bases each). Germline V gene data show CDR1 as LNHDA and CDR2 as SQIVND (reference sequence). V lost 6 bases and J 2 bases, leaving 14 bases between the germline ends. The CDR3 is made up of 15 amino acids. This CDR3 reads CASSRDGRPYNEQFF. In nucleotides, the CDR3 is TGTGCCAGTAGCCGGGACGGCCGACCCTACAATGAGCAGTTCTTC.

This clone appeared a few times. The rearrangement uses TRBV28 and TRBJ2-1; D is unclear. This CDR3 is built from 12 residues. In germline, CDR1 is MDHEN, CDR2 SYDVKM. The V gene lost 10 bases and the J gene lost 4 bases, with 11 bases spanning the gap. The CDR3 DNA is TGTGCCACCCGCAAGGATTACAATGAGCAGTTCTTC. Protein product: CATRKDYNEQFF. Supplemented by reference TRBV28 and TRBJ2-1, the full variable domain reads DVKVTQSSRYLVKRTGEKVFLECVQDMDHENMFWYRQDPGLGLRLIYFSYDVKMKEKGDIPEGYSVSREKKERFSLILESASTNQTSMYLCATRKDYNEQFFGPGTRLTVL.

The rearrangement links TRBV7-9 to TRBJ2-7; no reliable D call. The V gene lost 5 bases and the J gene lost 7 bases, with 12 bases spanning the gap. This CDR3 is built from 12 residues. CDR1 is SEHNR and CDR2 is FQNEAQ in the germline V gene (reference sequence). Written as DNA, the CDR3 is TGTGCCAGCAGCCACCGGTTTGAGGAGCAGTACTTC. This encodes CASSHRFEEQYF.

The chain combines TRBV30 with TRBJ1-2; 7 bases fit TRBD1. V shed 2 bases and J 4 bases; nucleotides not matched to a gene: 10. CDR1 and CDR2 from the germline V gene are GTSNPN and SVGIG (reference sequence). The CDR3 contains 15 residues. The CDR3 DNA follows: TGTGCCTGGAGTCAGAGCCCGACAGGGTTCTATGGCTACACCTTC. Its protein is CAWSQSPTGFYGYTF.

This chain links TRBV7-2 with TRBJ2-2; D is possibly TRBD2 (6 bases). Germline V gives CDR1 SGHTA, CDR2 FQGNSA. Between the trimmed V and J ends, which lost 1 base and 5 bases, there was a span of 11 bases. The CDR3 totals 15 residues. CDR3: CASSLGLAGTGELFF. The CDR3, as DNA: TGTGCCAGCAGCTTAGGACTCGCGGGGACCGGGGAGCTGTTTTTT.

Details on this clone: This CDR3 fails to terminate in the conserved phenylalanine or tryptophan, so it likely reflects a read error. The limits of the CDR3 on the DNA are not certain, so only TCRdb's listed CDR3 is given. This chain uses TRBV20-1 with TRBJ1-1; the DNA was not compared with TRBD1, the D call given in the table. CDR1 DFQATT and CDR2 SNEGSKA come from the germline V gene (reference sequence). From its first to its last residue, the CDR3 has 11 amino acids. The CDR3 is CSASGTGGLFL.

The DNA of the CDR3 is TGTGCCAGCAGCGTCGGGCTATTCACAGATACGCAGTATTTT. Protein product: CASSVGLFTDTQYF. The chain has TRBV7-9 and TRBJ2-3, with D hard to call. V lost 5 bases, J lost 2 bases, and 11 bases lay in between. The CDR3 contains 14 residues. Germline values: CDR1 SEHNR, CDR2 FQNEAQ (reference sequence).

This chain connects TRBV2 to TRBJ2-1; 15 bases agree with TRBD2. CDR1 is SNHLY, CDR2 FYNNEI, per germline. The junction had 7 bases not matched to a gene; V was cut back by 6 bases and J by 7 bases. This CDR3 region has 16 residues. CDR3 protein: CASRAGTSGRQNEQFF. CDR3 nucleotide sequence: TGTGCCAGCAGAGCCGGGACTAGCGGGAGGCAAAATGAGCAGTTCTTC.

V and J are TRBV5-8 and TRBJ1-4; a weak D match, TRBD1 (5 bases). The germline gives CDR1 SGHTS, CDR2 YDEGEE. V was shortened by 4 bases and J by 3 bases, with 13 bases between the two germline ends. The CDR3 contains 15 residues. The CDR3 protein is CASSPGTDSNEKLFF. DNA for the CDR3: TGTGCCAGCAGCCCAGGGACCGACTCTAATGAAAAACTGTTTTTT.

The chain combines TRBV6-6 with TRBJ2-7, with no clear D. Per germline, CDR1 MNHNY and CDR2 SVGAGI (reference sequence). This CDR3 has 13 amino acids. V lost 7 bases and J 3 bases, leaving 13 bases between the germline ends. The CDR3 here is CASTPRPNYEQYF. The CDR3 bases are TGTGCCAGCACCCCCCGGCCGAACTACGAGCAGTACTTC.

The rearrangement links TRBV27 to TRBJ2-7, with 9 bases that match TRBD2. The CDR3 has 15 residues. Germline CDR1 MNHEY, CDR2 SMNVEV (reference sequence). V gave up 4 bases and J gave up 3 bases; unmatched junction bases: 7. CDR3 DNA: TGTGCCAGCAGTTATGATCCTAGCGGGATCTACGAGCAGTACTTC. This gives the protein CASSYDPSGIYEQYF.